The 7 T cell receptor beta chains in this list originate from one sample, sequenced in a study of T cell responses to AZD1222 COVID-19 vaccine. Clones were sequenced by immunoSEQ multiplex PCR, and TCRdb holds only the in-frame ones, with some missing. Of 150,000 to 180,000 clones listed, about 90% are singletons. The sequences come from peripheral blood, collected on day 0 of MenACWY control vaccination. These TCRs come from an adult in good health.

This clone was recorded only once. The chain employs TRBV9 and TRBJ2-7; either TRBD1 or TRBD2 may fit D (5 bases each). Trimming took off 3 bases at V and 2 bases at J, with 12 bases between the two ends. The CDR3 sequence is 14 residues long. Per germline, CDR1 SGDLS and CDR2 YYNGEE. The CDR3 nucleotides read TGTGCCAGCAGCGCGGGACGGGCGCCCTACGAGCAGTACTTC. Translated: CASSAGRAPYEQYF.

This chain's CDR3 is CASSLAPGSGAYGYTF. In DNA, the CDR3 is TGTGCCAGCAGCTTGGCCCCTGGTTCGGGGGCCTATGGCTACACCTTC. V and J are TRBV5-4 and TRBJ1-2; the D gene is possibly TRBD1 (6 bases). Germline CDR1 and CDR2: SGHNT and YYREEE (reference sequence). Trimming left V 0 bases short and J 4 bases short, with 16 bases between. The CDR3 contains 16 residues.

V is TRBV4-1 and J is TRBJ1-1; D perhaps matches TRBD1 (6 bases). The germline V gene encodes CDR1 MGHRA and CDR2 YSYEKL. CDR3 length: 15 residues. V lost 4 bases, J lost 5 bases, and 17 bases lay in between. CDR3 sequence (DNA): TGCGCCAGCAGCCCCCAAGGTCAGGGGCGAACTGAAGCTTTCTTT. As protein: CASSPQGQGRTEAFF.

CDR3 in amino acids: CASARVAGGYEQYV. CDR3 DNA sequence: TGTGCCAGCGCGAGAGTAGCGGGGGGCTACGAGCAGTACGTC. This chain uses TRBV6-5 with TRBJ2-7; the match to TRBD2 covers 10 bases. The V gene's germline CDR1 is MNHEY and CDR2 SVGAGI. The trim removed 8 bases at V and 3 bases at J, leaving 7 bases unmatched. The length of the CDR3 is 14 residues.

The chain carries TRBV19 and TRBJ2-1, with TRBD2 identical over 10 bases. The CDR3 spans 16 residues. Germline trimming cut 3 bases from V and 7 bases from J; bases unmatched to any gene: 9. Germline V gene sequence: CDR1 LNHDA, CDR2 SQIVND (reference sequence). CDR3 DNA: TGTGCCAGTAGTATTAGGAGCGGGGGGGCGCGTAATGAGCAGTTCTTC. Its translation: CASSIRSGGARNEQFF.

J is TRBJ2-3 and V is TRBV5-4; D perhaps matches TRBD2 (6 bases). CDR3 length: 13 residues. The germline CDR1 and CDR2 sequences are SGHNT and YYREEE (reference sequence). V was trimmed by 0 bases and J by 8 bases, leaving 10 bases between them. Here the CDR3 DNA reads TGTGCCAGCAGCTTGGCCAGTAGCGGTACGCAGTATTTT. The encoded protein is CASSLASSGTQYF.

The chain uses TRBV7-2 and TRBJ2-5, with 11 bases matching TRBD2. CDR1 is SGHTA, CDR2 FQGNSA, per germline. Unmatched junction bases numbered 9, after V lost 5 bases and J lost 1 base. The CDR3 loop spans 17 amino acids. Here the CDR3 DNA reads TGTGCCAGCAGCCTAAGCGGACTAGCGGGTTTCCAAGAGACCCAGTACTTC. Its protein product is CASSLSGLAGFQETQYF.